The 30 T cell receptor beta chains below all came from one sample that was sequenced in a study of T cell responses to AZD1222 COVID-19 vaccine. This table comes from immunoSEQ multiplex PCR, and its TCRdb copy is limited to in-frame clones, with some not included. The table includes 97,000 or so clones, approximately 87% detected once. This sample comprised peripheral blood, obtained on day 0 of AZD1222 vaccination. The source of these receptors is an adult in good health.

The chain couples TRBV19 to TRBJ1-3; possible D gene TRBD1, 5 bases. Trimming took 7 bases from V and 4 from J, leaving 23 bases between them. Germline V gene lookup returns CDR1 LNHDA and CDR2 SQIVND (reference sequence). The CDR3 extends over 17 amino acids. CDR3 region: CASIQPAGRLGGNTIYF. The CDR3 DNA is TGTGCCAGTATACAGCCGGCGGGACGCCTTGGAGGAAACACCATATATTTT.

J is TRBJ1-3 and V is TRBV27; unclear D gene. CDR1 MNHEY and CDR2 SMNVEV come from the germline V gene (reference sequence). The V end was cut by 0 bases, the J end by 1 base, with 7 bases between. CDR3 length equals 15 residues. CDR3 sequence: CASSLSRGSGNTIYF. The CDR3 coding sequence is TGTGCCAGCAGTTTATCACGGGGATCTGGAAACACCATATATTTT.

The chain joins TRBV7-8 to TRBJ2-1; weak D call: TRBD2 (6 bases). The CDR3 is 16 residues long. Trimming shortened V by 1 base and J by 9 bases, and 19 bases separated the two germline ends. CDR1 is SGHVS, CDR2 FQNEAQ, per germline. The CDR3 protein is CASSLVDASARGEQFF. The CDR3 bases are TGTGCCAGCAGCTTAGTCGATGCTAGCGCACGGGGTGAGCAGTTCTTC.

The chain has TRBV28 and TRBJ1-5; possible D gene TRBD1, 6 bases. Trimming took 7 bases from V and 4 from J, leaving 17 bases between them. This CDR3 comprises 15 residues. CDR1 and CDR2 from the germline V gene are MDHEN and SYDVKM. The CDR3 DNA reads TGTGCCAGCACCACGACAGGAGTAATTAATCAGCCCCAGCATTTT. Translating it yields CASTTTGVINQPQHF.

The chain links TRBV28 to TRBJ1-3; the D is unclear. The V end lost 3 bases, the J end lost 0 bases, and 6 bases lay between the germline ends. Per the germline V gene, CDR1 is MDHEN and CDR2 is SYDVKM. The CDR3 is 14 residues long. CDR3 sequence reads: CASSLVSSGNTIYF. The CDR3, as DNA: TGTGCCAGCAGTTTGGTCAGCTCTGGAAACACCATATATTTT.

The chain recombines TRBV3-1 (or the pseudogene TRBV3-2) with TRBJ2-3; tentatively, D is TRBD2 (6 bases). CDR1 is LGHDT and CDR2 is YNNKEL in the germline V gene (reference sequence). The V and J ends lost 5 bases and 2 bases respectively, with 17 bases between them. This CDR3 region has 16 residues. CDR3 DNA sequence: TGTGCCAGCAGCACCCTCTTGGGGGAGGTCACAGATACGCAGTATTTT. This codes for CASSTLLGEVTDTQYF.

This clone was detected once. This rearrangement joins TRBV29-1 to TRBJ2-1; D not resolved. This CDR3 has 13 amino acids. The V end lost 5 bases, the J end lost 3 bases, and 11 bases lay between the germline ends. CDR1 is SQVTM and CDR2 is ANQGSEA in the germline V gene. The CDR3, as DNA: TGCAGCGTTTCATCGGGTTACTACAATGAGCAGTTCTTC. Protein product: CSVSSGYYNEQFF.

CDR3: CASSVDATTTNEKLFF. In DNA form, the CDR3 reads TGTGCCAGCAGCGTAGACGCCACCACAACTAATGAAAAACTGTTTTTT. The chain links TRBV9 to TRBJ1-4; D ambiguous. This CDR3 has 16 residues. Trimming cost V 0 bases and J 0 bases, with 9 bases left between them. Per germline, CDR1 SGDLS and CDR2 YYNGEE.

The V gene is TRBV19, the J gene TRBJ1-2; D gene unclear. Germline CDR1 and CDR2: LNHDA and SQIVND (reference sequence). With 7 bases removed from V and 0 bases from J, the gap between germline ends came to 6 bases. This CDR3 is built from 12 residues. DNA for the CDR3: TGTGCCAGTAACAATCCTAACTATGGCTACACCTTC. Translated, it gives CASNNPNYGYTF.

The V gene is TRBV7-9, the J gene TRBJ1-1; 10 nucleotides agree with TRBD1. With V trimmed by 4 bases and J by 4 bases, 6 bases remained unmatched. Germline loops: CDR1 SEHNR, CDR2 FQNEAQ (reference sequence). The CDR3 is 15 amino acids. The chain's CDR3 is CASSSTGGGFTEAFF. The CDR3 DNA reads as TGTGCCAGCAGCTCGACAGGGGGCGGCTTCACTGAAGCTTTCTTT.

The CDR3 DNA reads as TGTGCCAGCAGCGTAGATCCCGGGTCCGGGGAGCTGTTTTTT. Translating gives CASSVDPGSGELFF. The chain joins TRBV9 to TRBJ2-2; D gene uncertain. The CDR3 extends over 14 amino acids. The germline V gene has CDR1 SGDLS and CDR2 YYNGEE. Trimming took 0 bases from V and 6 from J, leaving 9 bases between them.

The V and J genes are TRBV30 and TRBJ1-1, with 8 bases fitting TRBD1. With V trimmed by 2 bases and J by 5 bases, 7 bases remained unmatched. The CDR3 runs to 14 residues. The germline gives CDR1 GTSNPN, CDR2 SVGIG (reference sequence). The CDR3 region is CAWSTDRVWTEAFF. CDR3 in DNA: TGTGCCTGGAGTACGGACAGGGTGTGGACTGAAGCTTTCTTT.

This clone has a handful of counts. V usage is TRBV11-2 and J usage is TRBJ1-1; D gene ambiguous. Germline-derived CDR1 and CDR2 are SGHAT and FQNNGV. The ends were cut back, 5 bases at V and 4 bases at J, with 17 bases in the middle. The CDR3 runs to 15 residues. Written as DNA, the CDR3 is TGTGCCAGCAGCCGGCGTGCCCCCCCGGGCACTGAAGCTTTCTTT. Translated: CASSRRAPPGTEAFF.

The genes are TRBV7-2 and TRBJ1-1; a weak D match, TRBD1 (6 bases). The V end lost 6 bases, the J end lost 0 bases, and 17 bases lay between the germline ends. The CDR3 consists of 16 residues. Germline V gene lookup returns CDR1 SGHTA and CDR2 FQGNSA. Here the CDR3 DNA reads TGTGCCAGCAGGAGGTCGCAGGGGCAAATGAACACTGAAGCTTTCTTT. Protein product: CASRRSQGQMNTEAFF.

This chain joins TRBV18 and TRBJ1-3, with 10 bases matching TRBD1. The CDR3 length is 18 residues. Germline trimming cut 3 bases from V and 0 bases from J; bases unmatched to any gene: 8. Germline loops: CDR1 KGHSH, CDR2 LQKENI. The CDR3 region has the DNA TGTGCCAGCTCACCGAGACAGGGGGCCCTGGACTCTGGAAACACCATATATTTT. Translating it yields CASSPRQGALDSGNTIYF.

CDR3: CASSLYSEQFF. CDR3 nucleotides: TGTGCCAGCAGCCTCTATAGTGAGCAGTTCTTC. The genes are TRBV7-9 and TRBJ2-1, with no clear D. The CDR3 has 11 amino acids. V lost 5 bases and J 9 bases, leaving 8 bases between the germline ends. Germline V gives CDR1 SEHNR, CDR2 FQNEAQ (reference sequence).

The V gene is TRBV12-3 or TRBV12-4, the J gene TRBJ1-1; 10 nucleotides agree with TRBD1. Trimming took 6 bases from V and 11 from J; bases not matched to a gene: 6. The length of the CDR3 is 12 residues. This CDR3 is CASRGQGGRAFF. DNA for the CDR3: TGTGCCAGCAGAGGACAGGGGGGTCGGGCTTTCTTT.

The chain uses TRBV24-1 and TRBJ2-1; TRBD1 agrees at 10 bases. Per the germline V gene, CDR1 is KGHDR and CDR2 is SFDVKD. Trimming removed 3 bases from V and 4 bases from J; junction bases left unmatched: 8. The CDR3 loop spans 17 amino acids. The CDR3 spells CATSDPLRDRGYNEQFF. The CDR3 bases are TGTGCCACCAGTGATCCCCTCCGGGACAGGGGTTACAATGAGCAGTTCTTC.

The rearrangement joins TRBV28 to TRBJ2-5, with TRBD2 matching 11 bases. The CDR3 sequence is 18 residues long. Germline V gene sequence: CDR1 MDHEN, CDR2 SYDVKM. Unmatched junction bases numbered 17, after V lost 6 bases and J lost 5 bases. The CDR3 region is CASSRTPGLAEGGETQYF. The CDR3 DNA follows: TGTGCCAGCAGCCGGACTCCGGGACTAGCGGAAGGAGGTGAGACCCAGTACTTC. Combining the CDR3 with reference TRBV28 and TRBJ2-5 gives the whole variable domain DVKVTQSSRYLVKRTGEKVFLECVQDMDHENMFWYRQDPGLGLRLIYFSYDVKMKEKGDIPEGYSVSREKKERFSLILESASTNQTSMYLCASSRTPGLAEGGETQYFGPGTRLLVL.

V is TRBV6-5 and J is TRBJ1-2; D is undetermined. The CDR3 is 11 residues long. Trimming left V 6 bases short and J 4 bases short, with 6 bases between. Germline loops: CDR1 MNHEY, CDR2 SVGAGI. CDR3: CASRAGYGYTF. CDR3 coding DNA: TGTGCCAGCAGGGCAGGCTATGGCTACACCTTC.

This clone appeared a few times. The V and J genes are TRBV6-5 and TRBJ1-4; 7 bases align to TRBD1. J lost 7 bases, V lost 8 bases, and 7 bases had no gene match. Germline lookup yields CDR1 MNHEY and CDR2 SVGAGI. This CDR3 region has 13 residues. The CDR3 nucleotides are TGTGCCAGCGGCGGGACAGTAATTGAAAAACTGTTTTTT. Its protein product is CASGGTVIEKLFF.

Only one count was recorded for this clone. The chain has TRBV24-1 and TRBJ1-5; 10 positions agree with TRBD1. Germline V gene data show CDR1 as KGHDR and CDR2 as SFDVKD. The CDR3 sequence is 16 residues long. V gave up 4 bases and J gave up 4 bases; unmatched junction bases: 6. The CDR3 protein is CATSESGTGDNQPQHF. CDR3 DNA sequence: TGTGCCACCAGTGAGTCCGGGACAGGGGATAATCAGCCCCAGCATTTT.

The chain carries TRBV28 and TRBJ1-5; weak D call: TRBD1 (5 bases). This CDR3 has 12 amino acids. V dropped 7 bases and J dropped 4 bases, with 8 bases sitting between them. Germline-derived CDR1 and CDR2 are MDHEN and SYDVKM. CDR3 sequence reads: CASKGLNQPQHF. CDR3 sequence (DNA): TGTGCCAGCAAGGGGTTAAATCAGCCCCAGCATTTT.

The V gene is TRBV18, the J gene TRBJ1-1, with 8 bases lining up with TRBD1. Germline assignment: CDR1 KGHSH and CDR2 LQKENI. After removal of 5 bases from V and 2 bases from J, the junction contained 7 bases not matched to a gene. The CDR3 extends over 15 amino acids. CDR3 nucleotides: TGTGCCAGCTCATCCCAGGGGGCGCCTAACACTGAAGCTTTCTTT. This codes for CASSSQGAPNTEAFF.

This sequence joins TRBV5-1 and TRBJ1-3; D is possibly TRBD1 (5 bases). V dropped 0 bases and J dropped 0 bases, with 7 bases sitting between them. This CDR3 region has 15 residues. In germline, CDR1 is SGHRS, CDR2 YFSETQ. The CDR3 DNA follows: TGCGCCAGCAGCTTGGCAGGGACCTCTGGAAACACCATATATTTT. Its protein is CASSLAGTSGNTIYF. Variable domain in full (rest from reference TRBV5-1 and TRBJ1-3): KAGVTQTPRYLIKTRGQQVTLSCSPISGHRSVSWYQQTPGQGLQFLFEYFSETQRNKGNFPGRFSGRQFSNSRSEMNVSTLELGDSALYLCASSLAGTSGNTIYFGEGSWLTVV.

The gene calls are TRBV10-3 and TRBJ1-4, with D tentatively TRBD1 (6 bases). The CDR3 length is 13 residues. Trimming left V 10 bases short and J 3 bases short, with 12 bases between. CDR1 is ENHRY, CDR2 SYGVKD, per germline. The CDR3 sequence is CATRQDANEKLFF. The CDR3 nucleotides are TGTGCCACTCGACAGGATGCTAATGAAAAACTGTTTTTT.

This chain connects TRBV4-1 to TRBJ2-1, with a possible D match to TRBD2 (6 bases). This CDR3 is 11 amino acids long. The V end was cut by 6 bases, the J end by 9 bases, with 9 bases between. Per the germline V gene, CDR1 is MGHRA and CDR2 is YSYEKL. CDR3 region: CASRAGGEQFF. Here the CDR3 DNA reads TGCGCCAGCAGGGCCGGGGGTGAGCAGTTCTTC.

The chain is built from TRBV6-6 and TRBJ2-1; possible D gene TRBD1, 5 bases. There are 15 residues in the CDR3. Germline V gene sequence: CDR1 MNHNY, CDR2 SVGAGI (reference sequence). Trimming left V 4 bases short and J 1 base short, with 11 bases between. This CDR3 is CASSWTPTSYNEQFF. The CDR3 bases are TGTGCCAGCAGTTGGACACCTACTTCCTACAATGAGCAGTTCTTC.

This chain uses TRBV28 with TRBJ1-6; TRBD1 might be the D (5 bases). V dropped 4 bases and J dropped 4 bases, with 8 bases sitting between them. The CDR3 totals 14 residues. CDR1 is MDHEN and CDR2 is SYDVKM in the germline V gene. The DNA for the CDR3 is TGTGCCAGCAGTTCACGGGGGTATAATTCACCCCTCCACTTT. Protein product: CASSSRGYNSPLHF.

The V gene is TRBV19, the J gene TRBJ2-7, with TRBD2 matching 11 bases. CDR3 length: 15 amino acids. V lost 4 bases to trimming and J lost 5 bases; unmatched junction nucleotides: 7. CDR1 and CDR2 (germline): LNHDA, SQIVND (reference sequence). For the CDR3, the DNA is TGTGCCAGTAGTAAGTCCATAGCGGGAGGGGACGAGCAGTACTTC. It yields the protein CASSKSIAGGDEQYF.